The rows below give T cell receptor beta chains drawn from one sample of a study of shared clonotypes between healthy human individuals. Data came from immunoSEQ multiplex PCR; TCRdb stores just in-frame clones and leaves some out. The table shows 2 million to 3 million clones, with over 85% occurring only once. Material: naive CD4+ T cells sorted from blood. All receptors come from a man younger than 30 in good health. Both conserved end residues are trimmed from each CDR3.

CDR3aa	v_gene	j_gene
ASSFGARDNEQF	TRBV5-1	TRBJ2-1
ASRDRVTDTQY	TRBV25-1	TRBJ2-3
ASSLQMNTEAF	TRBV7-3	TRBJ1-1
ASGLGAPQETQY	TRBV12-5	TRBJ2-5
ASSSTDRIYSDTQY	TRBV5-1	TRBJ2-3
AWSVKQGAPTEAF	TRBV30	TRBJ1-1
ASSPTTGGLAGAHEQY	TRBV2	TRBJ2-7
ASSIGTGSSGNTIY	TRBV19	TRBJ1-3
ASSLTGSPYEQY	TRBV7-2	TRBJ2-7
ASSPAWTVVETQY	TRBV28	TRBJ2-5
ASSYSSRLDTEAF	TRBV6-5	TRBJ1-1
ASSDPEASSQPQH	TRBV2	TRBJ1-5
AWRGGSHLNYGYT	TRBV30	TRBJ1-2
ASSQGLVYNEQF	TRBV5-1	TRBJ2-1
ASSLGVGANTEAF	TRBV5-1	TRBJ1-1
ASSAGRSNQPQH	TRBV6-1	TRBJ1-5
ASSSGLAGGYTDTQY	TRBV5-1	TRBJ2-3
ASSGQGKRDRAETQY	TRBV10-2	TRBJ2-5
ASSVGGTNTEAF	TRBV9	TRBJ1-1
ASSLGPVQETQY	TRBV7-2	TRBJ2-5
SALERVKQF	TRBV20-1	TRBJ2-1
ASSPRGKGPDTQY	TRBV18	TRBJ2-3
ASSRTEYEQY	TRBV18	TRBJ2-7
ASSPPGGSSYEQY	TRBV18	TRBJ2-7
ASIAGPIRYEQY	TRBV6-4	TRBJ2-7
ASSGIPGQGVYGYT	TRBV19	TRBJ1-2